The next 16 T cell receptor beta chains were all read from a single sample in a study of T cell responses to AZD1222 COVID-19 vaccine. Produced via immunoSEQ multiplex PCR; TCRdb's table is partial and in-frame only. This table has 110,000 to 150,000 clones, approximately 91% appearing once. The sequencing here drew on peripheral blood, taken 28 days after the second AZD1222 dose. Receptors were obtained from an adult who received the AZD1222 COVID-19 vaccine.

V and J are TRBV6-2 or TRBV6-3 and TRBJ1-5, with TRBD1 identical over 9 bases. CDR3 length equals 15 residues. Germline-derived CDR1 and CDR2 are MNHEY and SVGEGT. V was pared by 2 bases and J by 5 bases, with 4 bases of the junction left unmatched. CDR3 region: CASSYRDRGDQPQHF. In DNA, the CDR3 is TGTGCCAGCAGTTACCGCGACAGGGGGGATCAGCCCCAGCATTTT.

V gene TRBV18 combines with J gene TRBJ2-1; D is perhaps TRBD2 (5 bases). The CDR3 extends over 14 amino acids. The V gene's germline CDR1 is KGHSH and CDR2 LQKENI. V gave up 2 bases and J gave up 5 bases, with 10 bases separating them. In DNA, the CDR3 is TGTGCCAGCTCACCATCCGGGGTCCACAATGAGCAGTTCTTC. Translating gives CASSPSGVHNEQFF.

The chain links TRBV18 to TRBJ1-1, with unresolved D. CDR3 size: 15 residues. Trimming removed 1 base at V and 4 bases at J, with 13 bases between. Germline lookup yields CDR1 KGHSH and CDR2 LQKENI. The CDR3 DNA reads TGTGCCAGCTCACCACAAGGACGTGGAGTCACTGAAGCTTTCTTT. It is translated as CASSPQGRGVTEAFF.

V gene TRBV14 combines with J gene TRBJ2-1; 15 nucleotides match TRBD2. The CDR3 is made up of 20 amino acids. Losses at the gene ends were 0 bases for V and 0 bases for J; bases not matched to a gene: 6. The germline V gene has CDR1 SGHDN and CDR2 FVKESK. The CDR3 region is CASSQDLGLAGGYSYNEQFF. Here the CDR3 DNA reads TGTGCCAGCAGCCAAGATTTGGGACTAGCGGGAGGCTACTCCTACAATGAGCAGTTCTTC.

This clone appeared once. The chain couples TRBV7-6 to TRBJ2-2; 9 positions match TRBD1. The V gene's germline CDR1 is SGHVS and CDR2 FNYEAQ. The V and J ends lost 0 bases and 5 bases, in that order; junction bases with no gene match: 4. This CDR3 has 16 residues. The CDR3 region has the DNA TGTGCCAGCAGCTTAGCGGGACAGGGTTTAACCGGGGAGCTGTTTTTT. It is translated as CASSLAGQGLTGELFF.

The chain combines TRBV3-1 (or the pseudogene TRBV3-2) with TRBJ2-5, with D possibly matching TRBD1 (6 bases). Trimming left V 0 bases short and J 7 bases short, with 15 bases between. The CDR3 spans 15 residues. Germline V gene sequence: CDR1 LGHDT, CDR2 YNNKEL (reference sequence). The DNA of the CDR3 is TGTGCCAGCAGCCAAGACGTGGCAGGGGCAGGGACCCAGTACTTC. Protein: CASSQDVAGAGTQYF.

The chain has TRBV14 and TRBJ1-2; 9 nucleotides align to TRBD1. The CDR3 runs 20 residues. Germline V gives CDR1 SGHDN, CDR2 FVKESK. J was trimmed by 1 base and V by 4 bases; bases with no gene match: 19. DNA of the CDR3: TGTGCCAGCAGCCCGCCGAGGGTCCCCACAGGGGGCCCGGGTAACTATGGCTACACCTTC. This translates into CASSPPRVPTGGPGNYGYTF.

The CDR3 spells CASSLVLPNTGELFF. The CDR3 DNA sequence: TGTGCCAGCAGCTTGGTTCTACCGAACACCGGGGAGCTGTTTTTT. J is TRBJ2-2 and V is TRBV5-8; D call uncertain. Germline values: CDR1 SGHTS, CDR2 YDEGEE. This CDR3 region has 15 residues. Trimming removed 0 bases from V and 0 bases from J, with 6 bases in between. Filled out from reference TRBV5-8 and TRBJ2-2, the complete variable domain reads EAGVTQSPTHLIKTRGQQATLRCSPISGHTSVYWYQQALGLGLQFLLWYDEGEERNRGNFPPRFSGRQFPNYSSELNVNALELEDSALYLCASSLVLPNTGELFFGEGSRLTVL.

The chain combines TRBV19 with TRBJ2-7; a possible D gene is TRBD2 (6 bases). V lost 5 bases and J 2 bases, leaving 13 bases between the germline ends. Per the germline V gene, CDR1 is LNHDA and CDR2 is SQIVND (reference sequence). This CDR3 comprises 14 residues. The CDR3 region is CASSSGTGAYEQYF. The CDR3 bases are TGTGCCAGTAGTTCCGGGACGGGAGCCTACGAGCAGTACTTC. The entire variable domain, with the rest obtained from reference TRBV19 and TRBJ2-7, is as follows: DGGITQSPKYLFRKEGQNVTLSCEQNLNHDAMYWYRQDPGQGLRLIYYSQIVNDFQKGDIAEGYSVSREKKESFPLTVTSAQKNPTAFYLCASSSGTGAYEQYFGPGTRLTVT.

This clone was observed a handful of times. V usage is TRBV11-2 and J usage is TRBJ1-2; 9 nucleotides agree with TRBD1. Trimming removed 4 bases from V and 3 bases from J; junction bases left unmatched: 6. Germline values: CDR1 SGHAT, CDR2 FQNNGV. The CDR3 covers 15 residues. This CDR3 is CASSYGQGPHYGYTF. The CDR3 nucleotides are TGTGCCAGCAGCTACGGACAGGGGCCCCACTATGGCTACACCTTC.

This chain joins TRBV28 and TRBJ2-1; D ambiguous. Germline CDR1 is MDHEN and CDR2 is SYDVKM. The V end was cut by 6 bases, the J end by 6 bases, with 9 bases between. CDR3 length: 12 amino acids. CDR3 loop: CASSPPPNEQFF. The CDR3 DNA follows: TGTGCCAGCAGCCCTCCCCCCAATGAGCAGTTCTTC.

The chain links TRBV6-6 to TRBJ2-3; maybe TRBD2 (7 bases). V lost 6 bases and J lost 5, with 15 bases in between. This CDR3 is 14 amino acids long. Looked up from germline, CDR1 is MNHNY and CDR2 is SVGAGI (reference sequence). In DNA form, the CDR3 reads TGTGCCAGCAGAACGGGGGGCTTAGGAGATACGCAGTATTTT. It translates to CASRTGGLGDTQYF.

This sequence joins TRBV5-5 and TRBJ2-5; a weak D match, TRBD1 (5 bases). Trimming removed 0 bases at V and 4 bases at J, with 13 bases between. CDR3 size: 15 residues. Germline V CDR1 and CDR2: SGHKS, YYEKEE (reference sequence). The DNA for the CDR3 is TGTGCCAGCAGCTTGGAGCAGGGTAGTACAGAGACCCAGTACTTC. As protein: CASSLEQGSTETQYF.

This chain uses TRBV4-1 with TRBJ2-7; the D is unclear. The CDR3 spans 14 residues. The germline V gene has CDR1 MGHRA and CDR2 YSYEKL. The germline V and J ends were trimmed by 5 bases and 4 bases, with 15 bases remaining between them. The CDR3 DNA reads as TGCGCCAGCAGCTCCAGGACGGGCTGGTACGAGCAGTACTTC. Protein: CASSSRTGWYEQYF.

This clone was picked up one time. The chain is built from TRBV19 and TRBJ1-1, with 8 bases matching TRBD1. Germline V gene data show CDR1 as LNHDA and CDR2 as SQIVND (reference sequence). The CDR3 consists of 15 residues. Trimming cost V 4 bases and J 1 base; bases outside gene matches: 5. The CDR3 spells CASSTDRARNTEAFF. The CDR3 DNA reads TGTGCCAGTAGTACGGACAGGGCTCGGAACACTGAAGCTTTCTTT.

The chain employs TRBV6-2 or TRBV6-3 and TRBJ2-1, with 7 positions matching TRBD1. Germline V CDR1 and CDR2: MNHEY, SVGEGT. The V gene end was trimmed by 6 bases and the J gene end by 4 bases; junction bases not matched to a gene: 18. The CDR3 totals 18 residues. CDR3 DNA sequence: TGTGCCAGCAGCTCTTACTTGGGACAGCCAGGCTATTACAATGAGCAGTTCTTC. Protein product: CASSSYLGQPGYYNEQFF.